Following are 27 T cell receptor beta chains from one sample sequenced in a study of blood T cell repertoires in COVID-19. Method: immunoSEQ multiplex PCR; TCRdb's copy keeps in-frame clones and lacks some. The data show tens of thousands of clones, just under 80% seen once. Sample: peripheral blood. The receptors were gathered from a man at least 80 years old with acute or convalescent COVID-19.

This clone was found a few times. The chain couples TRBV18 to TRBJ2-7; D is uncertain. The CDR3 sequence is 13 residues long. CDR1 and CDR2 from the germline V gene are KGHSH and LQKENI. V lost 0 bases and J lost 0, with 3 bases in between. The CDR3 sequence: CASSPPLSYEQYF. The CDR3 region has the DNA TGTGCCAGCTCACCACCCCTCTCCTACGAGCAGTACTTC.

CDR3 amino acids: CASSLGGSSYNEQFF. CDR3 in DNA: TGCGCCAGCAGCTTGGGAGGGAGCTCCTACAATGAGCAGTTCTTC. J is TRBJ2-1 and V is TRBV5-1, with D perhaps matching TRBD2 (5 bases). Germline loops: CDR1 SGHRS, CDR2 YFSETQ. The CDR3 has 15 residues. The V end lost 0 bases, the J end lost 0 bases, and 7 bases lay between the germline ends.

The chain couples TRBV4-2 to TRBJ1-4, with a weak D call TRBD1 (5 bases). V gave up 0 bases and J gave up 4 bases, with 9 bases separating them. In germline, CDR1 is LGHNA, CDR2 YNFKEQ. The CDR3 length is 15 residues. CDR3 nucleotides: TGTGCCAGCAGCCAAGACGGAGGGGTTAATGAAAAACTGTTTTTT. This gives the protein CASSQDGGVNEKLFF.

This chain links TRBV10-3 with TRBJ1-5; tentative D call: TRBD1 (6 bases). The germline gives CDR1 ENHRY, CDR2 SYGVKD. V gave up 3 bases and J gave up 7 bases, with 13 bases separating them. The CDR3 consists of 14 residues. The CDR3 protein is CAISEQGRGQPQHF. CDR3 DNA sequence: TGTGCCATCAGTGAACAGGGCAGAGGGCAGCCCCAGCATTTT.

The chain employs TRBV5-8 and TRBJ1-2; D possibly corresponds to TRBD1 (5 bases). With 5 bases removed from V and 8 bases from J, the gap between germline ends came to 19 bases. This CDR3 is 14 amino acids long. CDR1 and CDR2 from the germline V gene are SGHTS and YDEGEE. CDR3 region: CASRGRWDSGGYTF. DNA for the CDR3: TGTGCCAGCAGGGGCCGATGGGACTCTGGCGGCTACACCTTC.

This clone was observed at least ten times. V gene TRBV13 combines with J gene TRBJ2-7, with D unclear. The CDR3 is 13 amino acids. V was cut by 5 bases and J by 0 bases, with 8 bases left in between. Germline-derived CDR1 and CDR2 are PRHDT and FYEKMQ (reference sequence). In DNA form, the CDR3 reads TGTGCCAGCAGCCCGAGGAGCTCCTACGAGCAGTACTTC. This translates into CASSPRSSYEQYF.

J is TRBJ2-5 and V is TRBV6-5, with unresolved D. Germline-derived CDR1 and CDR2 are MNHEY and SVGAGI. Deletions cut 6 bases from V and 4 bases from J, with 12 bases between. The length of the CDR3 is 13 residues. In DNA form, the CDR3 reads TGTGCCAGCAGCCCCCCGGAGCGAGAGACCCAGTACTTC. Translating it yields CASSPPERETQYF.

The CDR3 sequence is CATAEDYGYTF. The CDR3 bases are TGTGCCACCGCTGAGGACTATGGCTACACCTTC. V is TRBV30 and J is TRBJ1-2; D is ambiguous. The CDR3 contains 11 residues. The germline CDR1 and CDR2 sequences are GTSNPN and SVGIG (reference sequence). Trimming cost V 8 bases and J 3 bases, with 10 bases left between them.

Only one count was recorded for this clone. The rearrangement uses TRBV5-6 and TRBJ1-4, with 7 bases identical to TRBD1. CDR1 is SGHDT, CDR2 YYEEEE, per germline. The CDR3 contains 15 residues. With 2 bases clipped from V and 6 bases from J, the junction kept 7 bases outside the gene matches. For the CDR3, the DNA is TGTGCCAGCAGCTTCAACAGGGGAGCCCATGAAAAACTGTTTTTT. Protein product: CASSFNRGAHEKLFF.

The chain joins TRBV5-4 to TRBJ1-3; possible D gene TRBD1, 5 bases. Germline loops: CDR1 SGHNT, CDR2 YYREEE (reference sequence). The CDR3 contains 15 residues. Trimming took off 6 bases at V and 0 bases at J, with 13 bases between the two ends. The CDR3 DNA is TGTGCCAGCATCGACAGCATCCACTCTGGAAACACCATATATTTT. This encodes CASIDSIHSGNTIYF. The full variable domain, with the rest looked up from reference TRBV5-4 and TRBJ1-3, is ETGVTQSPTHLIKTRGQQVTLRCSSQSGHNTVSWYQQALGQGPQFIFQYYREEENGRGNFPPRFSGLQFPNYSSELNVNALELDDSALYLCASIDSIHSGNTIYFGEGSWLTVV.

The CDR3 protein is CASSTGQGSTDTQYF. The CDR3 DNA sequence: TGTGCCAGCAGTACCGGACAGGGAAGCACAGATACGCAGTATTTT. The V gene is TRBV11-2, the J gene TRBJ2-3, with 8 positions matching TRBD1. The CDR3 extends over 15 amino acids. The germline gives CDR1 SGHAT, CDR2 FQNNGV. V lost 6 bases, J lost 0 bases, and 5 bases stayed unmatched.

The chain couples TRBV7-2 to TRBJ1-4; 7 positions agree with TRBD1. V was pared by 5 bases and J by 3 bases, with 6 bases of the junction left unmatched. The CDR3 loop spans 15 amino acids. In germline, CDR1 is SGHTA, CDR2 FQGNSA. The DNA of the CDR3 is TGTGCCAGCAGCATATCAGGGGGGCCTAATGAAAAACTGTTTTTT. Translating gives CASSISGGPNEKLFF. Full variable domain (missing parts from reference TRBV7-2 and TRBJ1-4): GAGVSQSPSNKVTEKGKDVELRCDPISGHTALYWYRQSLGQGLEFLIYFQGNSAPDKSGLPSDRFSAERTGGSVSTLTIQRTQQEDSAVYLCASSISGGPNEKLFFGSGTQLSVL.

This chain uses TRBV15 with TRBJ2-2, with TRBD2 matching over 7 bases. The CDR3 is made up of 15 amino acids. Germline CDR1 is LNHNV and CDR2 is YYDKDF (reference sequence). The V and J ends lost 2 bases and 6 bases, in that order; junction bases with no gene match: 6. CDR3 nucleotides: TGTGCCACCAGCAGATTCTCTGGGGGGGCCGGGGAGCTGTTTTTT. It specifies CATSRFSGGAGELFF.

This chain uses TRBV7-9 with TRBJ1-1; 7 bases fit TRBD1. Losses at the gene ends were 6 bases for V and 4 bases for J; bases not matched to a gene: 11. Looked up from germline, CDR1 is SEHNR and CDR2 is FQNEAQ (reference sequence). The length of the CDR3 is 15 residues. The CDR3 is CASSRLEGASTEAFF. As DNA, the CDR3 is TGTGCCAGCAGTCGATTAGAGGGGGCGAGCACTGAAGCTTTCTTT.

The chain joins TRBV4-1 to TRBJ1-4, with TRBD1 as a possible D gene (6 bases). V dropped 6 bases and J dropped 10 bases, with 15 bases sitting between them. The CDR3 is 13 residues long. Per germline, CDR1 MGHRA and CDR2 YSYEKL. The CDR3 bases are TGCGCCAGCAGAGATTGGACAGTCGGAAAACTGTTTTTT. Its translation: CASRDWTVGKLFF.

The count of this clone is one. The V and J genes are TRBV9 and TRBJ2-7; TRBD2 might be the D (7 bases). The CDR3 consists of 16 residues. The germline V gene has CDR1 SGDLS and CDR2 YYNGEE. Trimming took off 0 bases at V and 7 bases at J, with 20 bases between the two ends. CDR3 sequence: CASSVGTGGAGGEQYF. Written as DNA, the CDR3 is TGTGCCAGCAGCGTAGGAACTGGGGGGGCCGGAGGGGAGCAGTACTTC.

V and J are TRBV13 and TRBJ2-1, with D unclear. CDR3 size: 14 residues. V was trimmed by 8 bases and J by 4 bases, leaving 15 bases between them. The germline V gene has CDR1 PRHDT and CDR2 FYEKMQ (reference sequence). DNA of the CDR3: TGTGCCAGCCTAAGCGCCCAACGGTACAATGAGCAGTTCTTC. It specifies CASLSAQRYNEQFF.

The V gene is TRBV5-1, the J gene TRBJ2-3; maybe TRBD1 (5 bases). The CDR3 covers 15 residues. The germline V and J ends were trimmed by 0 bases and 0 bases, with 8 bases remaining between them. Germline CDR1 SGHRS, CDR2 YFSETQ. The CDR3 bases are TGCGCCAGCAGCTTGGCGCCAGGGAGCACAGATACGCAGTATTTT. Its translation is CASSLAPGSTDTQYF.

This clone was counted once. CDR3 amino acids: CASSSSGTGGNEQFF. Here the CDR3 DNA reads TGTGCCAGCAGCTCATCCGGGACAGGGGGCAATGAGCAGTTCTTC. This chain joins TRBV7-6 and TRBJ2-1; TRBD1 aligns across 11 bases. J was trimmed by 6 bases and V by 4 bases; bases with no gene match: 5. The CDR3 consists of 15 residues. CDR1 is SGHVS, CDR2 FNYEAQ, per germline. The full variable domain, its missing parts supplied by reference TRBV7-6 and TRBJ2-1, is GAGVSQSPRYKVTKRGQDVALRCDPISGHVSLYWYRQALGQGPEFLTYFNYEAQQDKSGLPNDRFSAERPEGSISTLTIQRTEQRDSAMYRCASSSSGTGGNEQFFGPGTRLTVL.

The V and J genes are TRBV5-4 and TRBJ2-7; the match to TRBD1 covers 12 bases. Germline-derived CDR1 and CDR2 are SGHNT and YYREEE (reference sequence). V dropped 4 bases and J dropped 5; count of bases not matched to a gene: 10. The CDR3 length is 16 residues. The CDR3 DNA follows: TGTGCCAGCAGCGCAAGACCCGGGACAGGGGGCCACGAGCAGTACTTC. Encoded protein: CASSARPGTGGHEQYF.

The rearrangement joins TRBV3-1 (or the pseudogene TRBV3-2) to TRBJ2-3, with 11 nucleotides matching TRBD2. The CDR3 is made up of 15 amino acids. The junction had 4 bases not matched to a gene; V was cut back by 6 bases and J by 2 bases. Germline CDR1 reads LGHDT; CDR2 reads YNNKEL (reference sequence). The CDR3 nucleotides read TGTGCCAGCAGAGCGACTAGCGGGGCCACAGATACGCAGTATTTT. Amino acid sequence: CASRATSGATDTQYF.

The chain combines TRBV19 with TRBJ2-3, with 7 bases matching TRBD2. CDR3 length: 15 residues. Germline V CDR1 and CDR2: LNHDA, SQIVND (reference sequence). With 5 bases clipped from V and 2 bases from J, the junction kept 7 bases outside the gene matches. The CDR3 loop is CASSLLATITDTQYF. The CDR3 bases are TGTGCCAGTAGTTTACTAGCGACGATCACAGATACGCAGTATTTT.

The V gene is TRBV7-6, the J gene TRBJ1-1; 8 nucleotides line up with TRBD1. Unmatched junction bases numbered 10, after V lost 4 bases and J lost 3 bases. Germline V gene data show CDR1 as SGHVS and CDR2 as FNYEAQ. The CDR3 covers 16 residues. The DNA for the CDR3 is TGTGCCAGCAGCTCGGACAGGGCTGCGTCGTACACTGAAGCTTTCTTT. Protein product: CASSSDRAASYTEAFF.

This rearrangement joins TRBV28 to TRBJ2-3, with D possibly TRBD1 on 6 matching bases. Trimming stripped 3 bases from V and 0 bases from J, with 10 bases between. Germline-derived CDR1 and CDR2 are MDHEN and SYDVKM. The CDR3 extends over 15 amino acids. The chain's CDR3 is CASSLSQGSTDTQYF. CDR3 in DNA: TGTGCCAGCAGTTTGTCGCAGGGGAGCACAGATACGCAGTATTTT.

This sequence joins TRBV5-5 and TRBJ1-1, with 9 bases lining up with TRBD1. V lost 5 bases and J lost 1; bases outside the gene matches: 3. This CDR3 region has 14 residues. Germline-derived CDR1 and CDR2 are SGHKS and YYEKEE (reference sequence). CDR3 DNA sequence: TGTGCCAGCAGATGGGACAGGGCGAACACTGAAGCTTTCTTT. It encodes CASRWDRANTEAFF. Combining the CDR3 with reference TRBV5-5 and TRBJ1-1 gives the whole variable domain DAGVTQSPTHLIKTRGQQVTLRCSPISGHKSVSWYQQVLGQGPQFIFQYYEKEERGRGNFPDRFSARQFPNYSSELNVNALLLGDSALYLCASRWDRANTEAFFGQGTRLTVV.

The rearrangement uses TRBV18 and TRBJ2-3, with 8 bases fitting TRBD2. Germline CDR1 reads KGHSH; CDR2 reads LQKENI. CDR3 size: 15 residues. The V and J ends lost 4 bases and 2 bases, in that order; junction bases with no gene match: 5. The DNA of the CDR3 is TGTGCCAGCTCACTTAGCGGGGCCGACACAGATACGCAGTATTTT. Translation: CASSLSGADTDTQYF.

The chain is built from TRBV2 and TRBJ2-3; weak D call: TRBD1 (6 bases). V was pared by 3 bases and J by 10 bases, with 11 bases between. Germline values: CDR1 SNHLY, CDR2 FYNNEI. The CDR3 length is 12 residues. The CDR3 loop is CASSDRGRAQYF. The CDR3 DNA reads TGTGCCAGCAGTGACAGGGGTAGGGCGCAGTATTTT.